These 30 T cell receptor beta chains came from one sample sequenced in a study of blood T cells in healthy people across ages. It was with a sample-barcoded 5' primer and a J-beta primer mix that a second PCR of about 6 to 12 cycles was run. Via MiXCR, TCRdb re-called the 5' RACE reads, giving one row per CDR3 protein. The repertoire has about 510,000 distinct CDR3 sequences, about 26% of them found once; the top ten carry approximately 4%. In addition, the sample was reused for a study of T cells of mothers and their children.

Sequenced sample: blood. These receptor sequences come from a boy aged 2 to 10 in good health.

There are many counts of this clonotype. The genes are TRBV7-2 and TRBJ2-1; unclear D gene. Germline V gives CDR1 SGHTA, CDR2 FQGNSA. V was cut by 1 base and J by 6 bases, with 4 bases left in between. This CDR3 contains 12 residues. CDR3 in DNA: TGTGCCAGCAGCTTAGACATCAATGAGCAGTTCTTC. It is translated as CASSLDINEQFF.

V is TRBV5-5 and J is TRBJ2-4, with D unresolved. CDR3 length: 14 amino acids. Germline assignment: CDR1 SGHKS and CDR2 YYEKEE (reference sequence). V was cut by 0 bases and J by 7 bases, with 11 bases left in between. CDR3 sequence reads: CASSLDRAPNIQYF. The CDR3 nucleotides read TGTGCCAGCAGCTTGGATAGGGCCCCGAACATTCAGTACTTC.

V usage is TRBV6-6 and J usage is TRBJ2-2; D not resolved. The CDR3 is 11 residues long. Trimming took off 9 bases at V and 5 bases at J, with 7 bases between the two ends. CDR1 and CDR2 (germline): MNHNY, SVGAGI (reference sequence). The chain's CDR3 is CASGWTGELFF. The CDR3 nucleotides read TGTGCCAGTGGCTGGACCGGGGAGCTGTTTTTT.

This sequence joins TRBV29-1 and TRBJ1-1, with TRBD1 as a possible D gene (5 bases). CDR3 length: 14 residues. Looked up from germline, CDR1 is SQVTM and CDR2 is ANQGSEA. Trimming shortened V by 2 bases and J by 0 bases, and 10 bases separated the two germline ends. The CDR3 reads CSVERQLMNTEAFF. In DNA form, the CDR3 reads TGCAGCGTTGAAAGACAGCTTATGAACACTGAAGCTTTCTTT.

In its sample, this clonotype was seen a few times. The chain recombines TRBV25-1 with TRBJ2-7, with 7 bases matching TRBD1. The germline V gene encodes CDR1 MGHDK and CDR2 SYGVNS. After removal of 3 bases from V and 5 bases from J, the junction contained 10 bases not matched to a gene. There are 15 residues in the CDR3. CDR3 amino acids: CASSDILTGQDEQYF. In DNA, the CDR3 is TGTGCCAGCAGTGACATACTGACAGGACAGGACGAGCAGTACTTC.

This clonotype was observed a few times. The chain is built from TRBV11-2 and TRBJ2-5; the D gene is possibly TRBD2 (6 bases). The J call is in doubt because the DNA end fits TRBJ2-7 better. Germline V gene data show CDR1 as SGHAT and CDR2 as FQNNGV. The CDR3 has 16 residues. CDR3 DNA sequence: TGTGCCAGCAGCTTAGCTCCCGGAGGGGCATTCTACGAGCAGTACTTC. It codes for CASSLAPGGAFYEQYF.

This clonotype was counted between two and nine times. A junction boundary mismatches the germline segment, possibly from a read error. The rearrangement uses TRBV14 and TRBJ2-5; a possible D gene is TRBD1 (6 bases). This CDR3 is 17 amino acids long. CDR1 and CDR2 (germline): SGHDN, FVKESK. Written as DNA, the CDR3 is TGTGTCAGCAGCCAAGAGTCGGTGCAGGGGCCAAGAGAGACCCAGTACTTC. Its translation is CVSSQESVQGPRETQYF.

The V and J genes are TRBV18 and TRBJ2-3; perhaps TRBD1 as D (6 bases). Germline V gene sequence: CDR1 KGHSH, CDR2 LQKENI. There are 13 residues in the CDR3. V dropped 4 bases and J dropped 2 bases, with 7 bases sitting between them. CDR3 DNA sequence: TGTGCCAGCTCACAGGGGGTCACAGATACGCAGTATTTT. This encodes CASSQGVTDTQYF.

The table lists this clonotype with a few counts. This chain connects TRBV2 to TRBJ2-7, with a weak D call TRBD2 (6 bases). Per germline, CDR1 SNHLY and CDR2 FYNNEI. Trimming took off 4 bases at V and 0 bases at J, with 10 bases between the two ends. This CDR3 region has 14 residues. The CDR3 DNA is TGTGCCAGCAGTGCCGGGGAGGCCTCCTACGAGCAGTACTTC. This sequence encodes CASSAGEASYEQYF.

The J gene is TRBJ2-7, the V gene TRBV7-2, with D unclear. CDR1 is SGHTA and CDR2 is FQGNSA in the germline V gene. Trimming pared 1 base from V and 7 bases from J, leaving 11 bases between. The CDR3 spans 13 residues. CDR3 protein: CASSLVSVGEQYF. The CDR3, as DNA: TGTGCCAGCAGCTTAGTCTCGGTGGGTGAGCAGTACTTC.

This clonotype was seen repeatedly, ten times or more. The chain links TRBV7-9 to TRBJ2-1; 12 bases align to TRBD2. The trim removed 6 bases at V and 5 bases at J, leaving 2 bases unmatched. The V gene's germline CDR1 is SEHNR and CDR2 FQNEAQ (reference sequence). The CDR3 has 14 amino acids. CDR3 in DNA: TGTGCCAGCAGTCGACTAGCGGGAGACAATGAGCAGTTCTTC. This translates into CASSRLAGDNEQFF. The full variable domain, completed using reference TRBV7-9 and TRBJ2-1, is DTGVSQNPRHKITKRGQNVTFRCDPISEHNRLYWYRQTLGQGPEFLTYFQNEAQLEKSRLLSDRFSAERPKGSFSTLEIQRTEQGDSAMYLCASSRLAGDNEQFFGPGTRLTVL.

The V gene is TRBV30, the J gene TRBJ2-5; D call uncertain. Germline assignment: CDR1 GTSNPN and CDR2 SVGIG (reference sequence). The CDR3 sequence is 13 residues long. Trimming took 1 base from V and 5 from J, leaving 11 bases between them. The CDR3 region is CAWSGIVRETQYF. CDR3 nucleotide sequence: TGTGCCTGGAGTGGGATAGTTCGGGAGACCCAGTACTTC.

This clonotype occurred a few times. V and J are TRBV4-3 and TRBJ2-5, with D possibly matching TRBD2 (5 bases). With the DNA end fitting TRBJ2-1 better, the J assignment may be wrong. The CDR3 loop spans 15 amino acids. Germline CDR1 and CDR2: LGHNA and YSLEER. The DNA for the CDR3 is TGCGCCAGCAGCCCCGGGAATCGACCCTACAATGAGCAGTTCTTC. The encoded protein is CASSPGNRPYNEQFF.

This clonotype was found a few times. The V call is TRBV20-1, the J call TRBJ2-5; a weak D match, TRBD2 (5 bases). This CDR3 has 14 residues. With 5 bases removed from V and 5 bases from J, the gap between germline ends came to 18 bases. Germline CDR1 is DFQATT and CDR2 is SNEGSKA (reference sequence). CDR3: CSAGRRASSETQYF. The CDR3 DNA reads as TGCAGTGCTGGGCGGCGGGCTAGCTCGGAGACCCAGTACTTC.

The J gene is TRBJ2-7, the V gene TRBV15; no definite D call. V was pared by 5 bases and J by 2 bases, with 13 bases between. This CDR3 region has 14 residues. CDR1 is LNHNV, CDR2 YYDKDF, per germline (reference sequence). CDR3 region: CATSPRVEPYEQYF. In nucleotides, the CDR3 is TGTGCCACCAGCCCCAGAGTGGAGCCCTACGAGCAGTACTTC.

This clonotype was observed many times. For the CDR3, the DNA is TGTGCCAGCAGCCTGTGGACAGGGGGTCCCTACGAGCAGTACTTC. This codes for CASSLWTGGPYEQYF. The chain uses TRBV7-9 and TRBJ2-5; TRBD1 aligns across 10 bases. The J call may be wrong; the DNA end is better matched by TRBJ2-7. Looked up from germline, CDR1 is SEHNR and CDR2 is FQNEAQ (reference sequence). This CDR3 is 15 amino acids long.

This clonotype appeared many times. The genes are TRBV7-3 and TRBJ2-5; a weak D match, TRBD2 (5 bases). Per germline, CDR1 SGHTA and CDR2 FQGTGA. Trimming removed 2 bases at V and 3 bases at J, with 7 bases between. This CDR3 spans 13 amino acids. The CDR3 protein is CASSLYGKETQYF. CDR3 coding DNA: TGTGCCAGCAGCTTATACGGGAAAGAGACCCAGTACTTC. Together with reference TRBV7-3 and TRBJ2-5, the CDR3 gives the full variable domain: GAGVSQTPSNKVTEKGKYVELRCDPISGHTALYWYRQSLGQGPEFLIYFQGTGAADDSGLPNDRFFAVRPEGSVSTLKIQRTERGDSAVYLCASSLYGKETQYFGPGTRLLVL.

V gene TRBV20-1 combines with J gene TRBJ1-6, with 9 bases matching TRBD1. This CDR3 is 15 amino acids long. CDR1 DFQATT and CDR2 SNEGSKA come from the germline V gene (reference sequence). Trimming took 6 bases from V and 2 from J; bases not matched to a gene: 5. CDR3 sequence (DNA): TGCAGTGCCCCGGACAGGGGACCCTATAATTCACCCCTCCACTTT. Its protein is CSAPDRGPYNSPLHF.

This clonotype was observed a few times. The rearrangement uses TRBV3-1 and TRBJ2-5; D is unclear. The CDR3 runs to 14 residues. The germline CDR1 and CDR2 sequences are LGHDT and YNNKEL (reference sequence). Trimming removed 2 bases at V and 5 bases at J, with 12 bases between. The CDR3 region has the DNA TGTGCCAGCAGCCAAAGTCGGGTGTCGGAGACCCAGTACTTC. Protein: CASSQSRVSETQYF.

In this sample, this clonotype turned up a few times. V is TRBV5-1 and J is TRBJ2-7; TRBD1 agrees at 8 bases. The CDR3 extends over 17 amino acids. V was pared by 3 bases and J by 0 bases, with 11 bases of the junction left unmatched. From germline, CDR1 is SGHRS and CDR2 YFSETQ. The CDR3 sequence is CASSSKPGQDFSYEQYF. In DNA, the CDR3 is TGCGCCAGCAGCTCAAAACCGGGACAGGACTTCTCCTACGAGCAGTACTTC.

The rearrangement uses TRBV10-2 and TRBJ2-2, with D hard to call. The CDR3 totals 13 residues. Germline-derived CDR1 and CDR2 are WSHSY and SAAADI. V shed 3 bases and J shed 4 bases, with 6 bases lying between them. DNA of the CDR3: TGCGCCAGCAGTGACCTGAGCACCGGGGAGCTGTTTTTT. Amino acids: CASSDLSTGELFF.

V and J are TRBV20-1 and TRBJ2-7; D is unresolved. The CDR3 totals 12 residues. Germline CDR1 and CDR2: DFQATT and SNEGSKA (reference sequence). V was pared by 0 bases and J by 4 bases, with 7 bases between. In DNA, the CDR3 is TGCAGTGCTAGAGAGGCAGTTTACGAGCAGTACTTC. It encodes CSAREAVYEQYF.

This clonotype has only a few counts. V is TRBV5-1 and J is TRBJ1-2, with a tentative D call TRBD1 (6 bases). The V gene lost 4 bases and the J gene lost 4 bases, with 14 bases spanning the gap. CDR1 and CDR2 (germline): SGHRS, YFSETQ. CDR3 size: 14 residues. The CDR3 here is CASSEGGGSYGYTF. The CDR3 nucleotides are TGCGCCAGCAGCGAGGGGGGAGGTAGCTATGGCTACACCTTC.

As DNA, the CDR3 is TGTGCCAGCAGTCCTTCCCGCCGAGGCTATGGCTACACCTTC. Translated, it gives CASSPSRRGYGYTF. The genes are TRBV12-3 or TRBV12-4 and TRBJ1-2; D remains ambiguous. The CDR3 length is 14 residues. Trimming took 5 bases from V and 4 from J, leaving 14 bases between them.

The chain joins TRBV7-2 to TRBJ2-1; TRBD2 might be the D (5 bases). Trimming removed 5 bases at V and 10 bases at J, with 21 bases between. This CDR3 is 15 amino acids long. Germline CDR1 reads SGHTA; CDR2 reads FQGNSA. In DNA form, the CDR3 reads TGTGCCAGCAGCCCAGAGAGGGCTAGAGTATTAGAGCAGTTCTTC. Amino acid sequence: CASSPERARVLEQFF.

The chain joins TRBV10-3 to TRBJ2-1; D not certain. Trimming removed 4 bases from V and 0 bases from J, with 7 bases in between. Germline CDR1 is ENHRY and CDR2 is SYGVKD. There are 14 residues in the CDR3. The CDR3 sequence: CAISASSSYNEQFF. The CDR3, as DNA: TGTGCCATCAGTGCATCGAGCTCCTACAATGAGCAGTTCTTC.

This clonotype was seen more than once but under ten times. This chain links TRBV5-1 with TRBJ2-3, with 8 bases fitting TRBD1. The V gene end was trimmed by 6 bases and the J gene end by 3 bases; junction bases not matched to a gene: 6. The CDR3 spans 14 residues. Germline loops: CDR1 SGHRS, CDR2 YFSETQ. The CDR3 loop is CASNDQGATDTQYF. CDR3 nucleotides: TGCGCCAGCAATGACCAGGGGGCTACAGATACGCAGTATTTT.

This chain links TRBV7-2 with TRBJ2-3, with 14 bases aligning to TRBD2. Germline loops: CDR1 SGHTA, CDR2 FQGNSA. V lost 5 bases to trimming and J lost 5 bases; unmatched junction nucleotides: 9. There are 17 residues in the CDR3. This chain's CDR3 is CASSQPTSGGVVDTQYF. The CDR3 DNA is TGTGCCAGCAGCCAACCGACTAGCGGGGGGGTGGTAGATACGCAGTATTTT.

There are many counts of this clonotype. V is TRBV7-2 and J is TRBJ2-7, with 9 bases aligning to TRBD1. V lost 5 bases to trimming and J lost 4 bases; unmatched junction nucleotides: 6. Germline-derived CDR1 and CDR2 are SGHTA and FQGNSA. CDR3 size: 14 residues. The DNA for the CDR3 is TGTGCCAGCAGCCAAAGACAGGGGGAGTACGAGCAGTACTTC. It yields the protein CASSQRQGEYEQYF.

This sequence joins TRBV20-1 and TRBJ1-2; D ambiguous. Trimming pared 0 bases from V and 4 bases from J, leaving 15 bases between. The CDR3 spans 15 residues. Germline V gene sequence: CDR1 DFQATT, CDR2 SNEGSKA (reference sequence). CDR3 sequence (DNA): TGCAGTGCTAGAGATCCGGCGGGTTCCGCCTATGGCTACACCTTC. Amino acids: CSARDPAGSAYGYTF.